This TCR beta chain comes out of a study of T cells in Graves' hyperthyroidism and ophthalmopathy (dated by TCRdb to about 2019). Describing the broader study: Peripheral blood was collected at initial diagnosis, before any treatment. The paper describes TCR Vbeta CDR3 sequencing of 135 peripheral blood samples, made up of fewer than 50 ophthalmopathy patients, 70 to 75 hyperthyroidism patients and approximately 17 progressor patients. Prospective prediction of ophthalmopathy was tested in an independent validation cohort of approximately 19 hyperthyroidism patients and roughly 16 patients who later progressed to ophthalmopathy. In more than 5 Graves' hyperthyroidism patients, the study also compared T-cell repertoires from thyroid tissue with T-cell repertoires from blood. A discovery cohort of about 95 patients, 43 with Graves' ophthalmopathy and fewer than 65 with stable Graves' hyperthyroidism, was used to find distinguishing TCR V-J signatures. After blood sampling, hyperthyroidism patients were treated with methimazole at a starting dose of 30 mg daily, and ophthalmopathy patients were treated with high-dose intravenous methylprednisolone. For training and testing, the 100 or so patients in the discovery cohort were randomly divided in a 7:3 ratio.

V is shortened by 3 bases, J by 4 bases, and the region joining them spans 10 bases. CDR1 SGHRS and CDR2 YFSETQ were looked up in the germline V gene. Its CDR3 holds 13 amino acids, cysteine through phenylalanine. Only the CDR3 DNA is retained, 39 bases long and in frame from the first base. This clonotype was found many times. Its antigen is still unknown. No much larger clone is present one base from it, and per-base qualities are unavailable. Stable Graves' hyperthyroidism was defined as no progression to ophthalmopathy during 18 months of follow-up. The hyperthyroidism patients were between 18 and 65 years old and newly diagnosed, with a disease duration of less than 2 months. The study excluded patients with uncontrolled infections, other autoimmune diseases, pregnancy or lactation. Diagnoses were based on clinical symptoms, serum thyroxine and TRAb, thyroid ultrasound and orbital computed tomography. Ficoll-Paque density gradient centrifugation was used to isolate PBMCs from about 10 ml of fresh peripheral blood. Trizol reagent was used to extract total RNA, and RNA quality was then checked on an Agilent 2100 Bioanalyzer.

General findings and caveats noted by the study authors: In validation, the model predicted progression to ophthalmopathy a median of 6.5 months before onset, with approximately 68% sensitivity and roughly 73% specificity. Sample size was not statistically predetermined, and blinding of investigators to group allocation was not performed. Ophthalmopathy was separated from stable hyperthyroidism by a 13 V-J signature model, with about 88% sensitivity and about 81% specificity obtained in cross-validation and 80%/75% obtained in testing. Most expanded thyroid clonotypes (frequency above 0.001) were also detected in blood, a finding suggesting that blood repertoires may reflect thyroid immune responses.

The TCR beta CDR3 regions were amplified from RNA transcripts. For the first round of RT-PCR on the TCR CDR3, the HTBI primer set was used together with the Qiagen OneStep RT-PCR kit. The libraries were constructed in a second round of multiplex PCR and then size-selected and purified. Sequencing of the libraries was done on an Illumina HiSeq2000 using paired-end 100 bp reads. As for the original processing: SOAPnuke was used to process the raw data, removing reads that contained adapters or uncalled bases, had a mean Phred below 15, or lacked an exact match to the constant primer or identifier. High-quality paired reads were merged using COPE v1.2.5, and each unique nucleotide sequence was defined as a clonotype. MiTCR v1.1 was used to align the clonotypes against IMGT TRBV, TRBD and TRBJ reference segments. The analysis was restricted to V-J combinations with a frequency above 0.0001, which together covered 99% to 99.2% of the repertoires. The TCS score was defined as the ratio of F50 (clonal expansion) to E x V (chaos), calculated using BLOSUM62-based TCRdist between CDR3 peptides within each V-J. Welch's t-statistics and random forest reduced 500 to 650 V-J features to roughly 13, which were used in a naive Bayes classifier (R e1071). TCRdb applied fastp at Q25 and MiXCR to the public reads, then kept only in-frame beta chains. Rows with one shared CDR3 protein collapse into an entry with the most common genes and DNA. The authors' filters were not applied to this entry. Here the sample has around 690,000 distinct CDR3 sequences; roughly 17% occur a single time. The ten top clones hold around 15% of the sample.

Sequencing used blood. The sequence was collected from a man aged 50-60 years with Graves' hyperthyroidism. The chain uses TRBV5-1 and TRBJ1-1; no D gene call is confident. The CDR3 sequence is CASSSPDVTEAFF. The nucleotides are TGCGCCAGCAGCTCGCCTGATGTCACTGAAGCTTTCTTT.